What follows describes a single T cell receptor beta chain. This clone was counted a few times. The antigen this receptor binds is unknown. The input lacks base qualities; no much larger clone sits a single base away. Taken with the paper, the label for time point translates to: less than 25 weeks on oral tofacitinib. Read against the paper, the sample's treatment or condition label means: oral pan-JAK inhibitor, 5-10 mg twice daily. Lesional scalp punch biopsies and peripheral blood were obtained from alopecia areata patients. PBMCs were separated by density centrifugation and stained for CD3, CD4 and CD8, after which CD4+ and CD8+ T cells were sorted on a FACSAria. The method behind the library was the immunoSEQ multiplex PCR assay. For TCR sequencing, RNA was extracted from every sample and reverse transcribed into cDNA to serve as template. First-strand cDNA was synthesized with SuperScript III using a 2:1 mix of oligo-dT and random hexamers. A synthetic immune receptor repertoire was used to measure amplification bias, and any remaining bias was corrected computationally. The paper's data handling went like this. Raw reads were preprocessed to remove errors, and CDR3 was defined according to IMGT conventions as the region from the conserved cysteine to phenylalanine. To get clonality, Shannon entropy was normalized by log2 of the number of productive unique TCRs and the result was subtracted from 1. Whether each scalp clone was CD4 or CD8 was inferred by checking scalp TCRbeta sequences against the CD4 and CD8 repertoires from sorted blood. The source is immuneACCESS, and TCRdb retained only in-frame sequences with V and J called. Part of the clones is not carried over; for the studies checked, unresolved V genes explain less than half of this, and the remainder is unexplained. V, J and clone size were drawn from that table, and D and trimming were deduced from the DNA. This sample comprises over 150,000 clones, about three fifths of them detected only once. Jointly, the top ten make up roughly 12% of the sample.

This entry comes from a study of CD8+ T cells in alopecia areata (dated by TCRdb to the late 2010s). Some background on the complete study: Treated patients were enrolled in an open-label pilot trial of oral tofacitinib at 5 to 10 mg twice daily for moderate-to-severe alopecia areata. Tofacitinib was given for 6 to 18 months, followed by 6 months of follow-up off drug to assess delayed response and recurrence. Disease severity in treated patients was measured with the SALT score, which quantifies the percentage of affected scalp surface area. To study T cell clonal expansion in alopecia areata, the researchers applied high-throughput TCRbeta sequencing to both the C3H/HeJ mouse model and human patients. On the human side, TCRbeta sequencing was run on scalp tissue and on sorted CD4+ and CD8+ peripheral blood T cells from healthy controls and from alopecia areata patients with either patchy or totalis/universalis disease. Biopsies were taken from tofacitinib-treated patients at baseline and at 4 and 24 weeks of treatment, and a later scalp biopsy was taken in several of the tofacitinib-treated patients. Clonality in the scalp was compared among normal scalp (n=4), patchy alopecia areata scalp (n=8), and alopecia totalis/universalis scalp (n=8). RNA was obtained with the PAXgene miRNA kit for fixed scalp, the miRNeasy kit for PBMCs, and the RNeasy kit for mouse skin. immunoSEQ multiplex PCR using 35 Vbeta forward primers and 13 Jbeta reverse primers was used to amplify TCRbeta CDR3 regions. General conclusions and limits of the study: Compared with mice, TCR sequences shared between patients were less clear, possibly partly because of HLA diversity across the patient population. With tofacitinib, both scalp clonality and the number of expanded CD8+ clones among the top 100 scalp clones went down significantly. Because the treated cohort was small and included a single nonresponder, larger studies are needed to assess links between baseline CD8+ expansion and response. Many expanded lesional clones persisted in scalp and blood during tofacitinib treatment, which may partly explain relapse after stopping treatment. Compared with normal scalp, lesional scalp, particularly in alopecia totalis/universalis, had higher clonality and more expanded CD8+ clones, which suggests antigenic drive. Scalp TCR repertoire analysis is complicated because resident alphabeta T cells in normal human skin are also sequenced, whereas mouse skin is dominated by gammadelta T cells.

According to the germline V gene (reference sequence), CDR1 reads GTSNPN and CDR2 reads SVGIG. Measured from the cysteine to the phenylalanine, the CDR3 is 11 residues long. Only CDR3 DNA remains: 33 bases, in frame from the first base. Trimming costs V 2 bases and J 7 bases, and their ends lie 9 bases apart. Recombination connected TRBV30 to TRBJ2-7, with the identity of the D gene unclear. The input for sequencing was CD8+ T cells sorted from blood, taken at week 24, from a patient treated with tofacitinib. The clonotype originates from a human donor with alopecia areata. The DNA reads as follows: TGTGCCTGGAGTTCTGCTCTAGAGCAGTACTTC. This encodes CAWSSALEQYF.